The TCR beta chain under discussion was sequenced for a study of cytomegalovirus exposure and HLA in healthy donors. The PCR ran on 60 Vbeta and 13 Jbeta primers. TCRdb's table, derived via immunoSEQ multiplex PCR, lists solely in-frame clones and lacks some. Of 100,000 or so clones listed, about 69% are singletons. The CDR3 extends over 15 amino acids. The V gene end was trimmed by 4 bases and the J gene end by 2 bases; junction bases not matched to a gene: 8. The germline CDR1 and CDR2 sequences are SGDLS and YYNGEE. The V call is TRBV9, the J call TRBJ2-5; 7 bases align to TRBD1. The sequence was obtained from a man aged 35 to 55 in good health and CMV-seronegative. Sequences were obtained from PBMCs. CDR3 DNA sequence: TGTGCCAGCAGCTCCCAGTGGGACAGACAAGAGACCCAGTACTTC. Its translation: CASSSQWDRQETQYF.